Presented here are 27 T cell receptor beta chains from one specimen sequenced in a study of OX40 agonist ivuxolimab in advanced cancers. Clones were read by immunoSEQ multiplex PCR, and TCRdb kept only the in-frame ones, dropping some. The sample has some 85,000 clones, roughly 91% seen once. Specimen: CD4+ or CD8+ T cells sorted from blood, collected in a trial of the OX40 agonist ivuxolimab. The receptors stem from an adult with an advanced solid tumor such as melanoma, head and neck, liver or kidney cancer.

A single count supports this clone. This chain uses TRBV30 with TRBJ2-7; no clear D. CDR1 GTSNPN and CDR2 SVGIG come from the germline V gene (reference sequence). Trimming took off 1 base at V and 4 bases at J, with 8 bases between the two ends. The CDR3 spans 12 residues. DNA for the CDR3: TGTGCCTGGAGTGATTTAGGTTACGAGCAGTACTTC. Protein sequence: CAWSDLGYEQYF.

Comment on this clone: An end of the junction differs from the germline gene, which may be a read error. This chain connects TRBV7-7 to TRBJ2-7; D unclear. Germline assignment: CDR1 SSHAT and CDR2 FNYEAQ (reference sequence). The CDR3 has 14 residues. Written as DNA, the CDR3 is TGTGCTAGCAGCTTAAGCTACAGCTCCTACGAGCAGTACTTC. Translated: CASSLSYSSYEQYF.

The chain has TRBV10-3 and TRBJ1-4; 9 positions match TRBD1. Germline CDR1 and CDR2: ENHRY and SYGVKD. Trimming took 5 bases from V and 8 from J; bases not matched to a gene: 6. This CDR3 is 14 amino acids long. The CDR3 sequence is CAISPGQGGEKLFF. The CDR3 coding sequence is TGTGCCATCAGTCCGGGACAGGGTGGAGAAAAACTGTTTTTT.

This rearrangement joins TRBV10-3 to TRBJ2-7, with 7 bases identical to TRBD1. The V segment lost 0 bases and the J segment 5 bases; nucleotides outside the gene matches: 4. There are 14 residues in the CDR3. The V gene's germline CDR1 is ENHRY and CDR2 SYGVKD. CDR3 loop: CAISESQTGNEQYF. In DNA, the CDR3 is TGTGCCATCAGTGAGTCGCAGACAGGGAACGAGCAGTACTTC.

This chain links TRBV7-8 with TRBJ2-1; 13 bases are a match to TRBD2. The germline gives CDR1 SGHVS, CDR2 FQNEAQ. V trimming: 5 bases; J trimming: 9 bases; junction bases outside the gene matches: 7. This CDR3 region has 15 residues. The CDR3 region has the DNA TGTGCCAGCAGCAGTGCACTAGCGGGAGGGATTGAGCAGTTCTTC. It codes for CASSSALAGGIEQFF.

The chain carries TRBV23-1 and TRBJ2-7, with TRBD2 matching 7 bases. TRBV23-1 is designated an ORF whose function remains uncertain. V was pared by 3 bases and J by 2 bases, with 7 bases of the junction left unmatched. The CDR3 length is 15 residues. As DNA, the CDR3 is TGCGCCAGCAGTCAGATTAGCGGGCGCCCCTACGAGCAGTACTTC. Its translation is CASSQISGRPYEQYF.

This clone was counted once. V usage is TRBV28 and J usage is TRBJ2-7; the D gene is possibly TRBD2 (5 bases). V dropped 5 bases and J dropped 5 bases, with 13 bases sitting between them. CDR1 MDHEN and CDR2 SYDVKM come from the germline V gene. This CDR3 contains 13 residues. The CDR3 protein is CASSPPSGNEQYF. In nucleotides, the CDR3 is TGTGCCAGCAGTCCCCCCTCCGGGAACGAGCAGTACTTC.

V and J are TRBV19 and TRBJ2-1, with 12 nucleotides matching TRBD1. Germline loops: CDR1 LNHDA, CDR2 SQIVND (reference sequence). V dropped 4 bases and J dropped 0; count of bases not matched to a gene: 10. This CDR3 is 19 amino acids long. The CDR3 DNA is TGTGCCAGTAGTAAGGGACAGGGGGCCCCCCTGAGCTCCTACAATGAGCAGTTCTTC. Translation gives CASSKGQGAPLSSYNEQFF.

The chain is built from TRBV5-8 and TRBJ1-4, with D unclear. The CDR3 totals 16 residues. Trimming stripped 0 bases from V and 0 bases from J, with 9 bases between. Germline V gene lookup returns CDR1 SGHTS and CDR2 YDEGEE. CDR3 bases: TGTGCCAGCAGCTTGGTTGGCACCGCAACTAATGAAAAACTGTTTTTT. Translating it yields CASSLVGTATNEKLFF.

The chain links TRBV4-3 to TRBJ1-4, with TRBD1 as a possible D gene (5 bases). Germline assignment: CDR1 LGHNA and CDR2 YSLEER. V was clipped by 0 bases and J by 7 bases, with 12 bases between them. This CDR3 contains 15 residues. CDR3 in DNA: TGCGCCAGCAGCCAAGATCGGGGGTATATTGAAAAACTGTTTTTT. Amino acids: CASSQDRGYIEKLFF.

The chain carries TRBV6-6 and TRBJ2-2; no clear D gene. The CDR3 loop spans 12 amino acids. V shed 4 bases and J shed 5 bases, with 5 bases lying between them. Germline assignment: CDR1 MNHNY and CDR2 SVGAGI (reference sequence). The CDR3, as DNA: TGTGCCAGCAGTTTAAAGACCGGGGAGCTGTTTTTT. It yields the protein CASSLKTGELFF.

The chain recombines TRBV5-4 with TRBJ2-1; 9 bases are a match to TRBD1. Germline trimming cut 5 bases from V and 6 bases from J; bases unmatched to any gene: 15. The CDR3 is 17 amino acids. Germline V gives CDR1 SGHNT, CDR2 YYREEE (reference sequence). The CDR3 bases are TGTGCCAGCAGTGACAGGGGGAGTCCCCACAACGGCAATGAGCAGTTCTTC. Its translation is CASSDRGSPHNGNEQFF.

V is TRBV7-8 and J is TRBJ2-1, with D perhaps matching TRBD2 (6 bases). The CDR3 runs 16 residues. Germline values: CDR1 SGHVS, CDR2 FQNEAQ. The ends were cut back, 4 bases at V and 9 bases at J, with 22 bases in the middle. Written as DNA, the CDR3 is TGTGCCAGCAGCTCGGCCTGGGTGCGGGACCTCGGTGAGCAGTTCTTC. Its protein is CASSSAWVRDLGEQFF.

The chain has TRBV19 and TRBJ2-5, with 10 bases lining up with TRBD2. This CDR3 has 15 residues. V was pared by 5 bases and J by 5 bases, with 8 bases of the junction left unmatched. Germline V gene lookup returns CDR1 LNHDA and CDR2 SQIVND (reference sequence). In nucleotides, the CDR3 is TGTGCCAGTAGTTCTAGCGGGAGCTCTGGGGAGACCCAGTACTTC. Encoded protein: CASSSSGSSGETQYF.

On this clone itself: One end of the junction is discordant with germline, which a read error may explain. The gene calls are TRBV6-4 and TRBJ2-2; D unclear. The CDR3 is 14 amino acids. Germline loops: CDR1 MRHNA, CDR2 SNTAGT. The CDR3 sequence: CASRVLWNAGELFF. Here the CDR3 DNA reads TGTGCCAGCAGAGTGTTATGGAACGCCGGGGAGCTGTTTTTT.

The chain has TRBV5-4 and TRBJ2-7, with D tentatively TRBD1 (6 bases). V was shortened by 0 bases and J by 2 bases, with 6 bases between the two germline ends. CDR3 length: 13 amino acids. Per the germline V gene, CDR1 is SGHNT and CDR2 is YYREEE (reference sequence). This chain's CDR3 is CASSLEGAYEQYF. CDR3 bases: TGTGCCAGCAGCTTGGAGGGGGCCTACGAGCAGTACTTC.

The chain couples TRBV5-1 to TRBJ2-1, with no clear D. V lost 4 bases and J lost 5, with 13 bases in between. The CDR3 loop spans 14 amino acids. CDR1 is SGHRS, CDR2 YFSETQ, per germline. The CDR3 DNA is TGCGCCAGCAGCCTGTCAGTCCCGAACAATGAGCAGTTCTTC. Amino acids: CASSLSVPNNEQFF.

The gene calls are TRBV19 and TRBJ1-5, with 7 bases identical to TRBD1. The CDR3 has 18 residues. The V gene end was trimmed by 6 bases and the J gene end by 4 bases; junction bases not matched to a gene: 18. Germline V gives CDR1 LNHDA, CDR2 SQIVND (reference sequence). CDR3 protein: CASSYKGRAGGPNQPQHF. The CDR3 nucleotides read TGTGCCAGTAGCTATAAGGGTAGGGCAGGGGGACCGAATCAGCCCCAGCATTTT.

The V gene is TRBV2, the J gene TRBJ1-4; D is ambiguous. Germline V gene lookup returns CDR1 SNHLY and CDR2 FYNNEI. Trimming stripped 6 bases from V and 6 bases from J, with 8 bases between. This CDR3 has 12 residues. This CDR3 is CASRLSDEKLFF. Here the CDR3 DNA reads TGTGCCAGCAGGCTCAGTGATGAAAAACTGTTTTTT. Variable domain in full (rest from reference TRBV2 and TRBJ1-4): EPEVTQTPSHQVTQMGQEVILRCVPISNHLYFYWYRQILGQKVEFLVSFYNNEISEKSEIFDDQFSVERPDGSNFTLKIRSTKLEDSAMYFCASRLSDEKLFFGSGTQLSVL.

The chain joins TRBV20-1 to TRBJ2-3; D gene unclear. There are 11 residues in the CDR3. Between the trimmed V and J ends, which lost 6 bases and 7 bases, there was a span of 11 bases. CDR1 is DFQATT and CDR2 is SNEGSKA in the germline V gene (reference sequence). CDR3 loop: CSAIFGHTQYF. The DNA of the CDR3 is TGCAGTGCCATTTTCGGGCATACGCAGTATTTT.

The chain uses TRBV19 and TRBJ2-7, with TRBD1 matching 7 bases. There are 14 residues in the CDR3. In germline, CDR1 is LNHDA, CDR2 SQIVND (reference sequence). V shed 2 bases and J 3 bases; nucleotides not matched to a gene: 4. This CDR3 is CASSIRDRDYEQYF. As DNA, the CDR3 is TGTGCCAGTAGTATACGGGACAGAGACTACGAGCAGTACTTC.

The V and J genes are TRBV2 and TRBJ2-1, with D perhaps assigned TRBD1 or TRBD2 (5 bases each). Trimming pared 2 bases from V and 5 bases from J, leaving 7 bases between. Germline CDR1 reads SNHLY; CDR2 reads FYNNEI. There are 13 residues in the CDR3. CDR3 DNA: TGTGCCAGCAGTGAACGAGGGGACAATGAGCAGTTCTTC. Its translation is CASSERGDNEQFF.

The V and J genes are TRBV4-2 and TRBJ1-3; 9 bases map to TRBD1. This CDR3 spans 17 amino acids. Germline CDR1 reads LGHNA; CDR2 reads YNFKEQ. V shed 0 bases and J 4 bases; nucleotides not matched to a gene: 7. CDR3 DNA: TGTGCCAGCAGCCAAGATGGCCTGGGGACAGGGGGAAACACCATATATTTT. It encodes CASSQDGLGTGGNTIYF.

This chain uses TRBV5-6 with TRBJ2-7; D gene uncertain. This CDR3 has 13 amino acids. Per the germline V gene, CDR1 is SGHDT and CDR2 is YYEEEE. Trimming stripped 2 bases from V and 3 bases from J, with 9 bases between. This chain's CDR3 is CASSLSVIYEQYF. CDR3 bases: TGTGCCAGCAGCTTATCGGTTATCTACGAGCAGTACTTC.

V is TRBV6-6 and J is TRBJ2-7, with no clear D. The germline CDR1 and CDR2 sequences are MNHNY and SVGAGI (reference sequence). CDR3 length: 12 amino acids. V was clipped by 5 bases and J by 7 bases, with 12 bases between them. The CDR3 DNA sequence: TGTGCCAGCAGTCCACCCTCGAGTGAGCAGTACTTC. This sequence encodes CASSPPSSEQYF.

The gene calls are TRBV6-5 and TRBJ2-3, with D possibly TRBD2 on 5 matching bases. This CDR3 has 14 residues. In germline, CDR1 is MNHEY, CDR2 SVGAGI. The V and J ends lost 6 bases and 2 bases respectively, with 12 bases between them. The CDR3 DNA sequence: TGTGCCAGCAGGGCTAGCAGGTCCACAGATACGCAGTATTTT. This gives the protein CASRASRSTDTQYF.

The chain uses TRBV28 and TRBJ2-1, with 9 nucleotides matching TRBD2. This CDR3 region has 16 residues. Germline V gene lookup returns CDR1 MDHEN and CDR2 SYDVKM. The junction had 6 bases not matched to a gene; V was cut back by 6 bases and J by 0 bases. Written as DNA, the CDR3 is TGTGCCAGCAGCTCCTTTAGCGGGAGCTCCTACAATGAGCAGTTCTTC. Its protein is CASSSFSGSSYNEQFF.